This TCR beta chain stems from a study of tissue T cells after allogeneic stem cell transplantation (dated by TCRdb to the early 2020s). Study-level background: The study profiled TCR beta repertoires across many tissues from research autopsies of patients with and without GVHD, plus mouse models of GVHD. The human arm was conducted as a prospective observational study, and neither blinding nor randomization was performed.

The method was the immunoSEQ multiplex PCR assay. Adaptive Biotechnologies performed TCRbeta CDR3 sequencing at survey depth and reported CDR3 sequences, V/J genes, productive frequency, and template counts. TCR beta CDR3 regions were amplified from genomic DNA instead of RNA. In the authors' own workflow: Jensen-Shannon divergence was used to quantify pairwise repertoire overlap between tissues, with a value of 1 indicating complete divergence and a value of 0 indicating identical repertoires. Tissues were grouped by single-linkage agglomerative hierarchical clustering of pairwise JSD values, and the clustering results were shown as dendrograms. GLIPH2 was run on all patient samples with simulation_depth 1000, kmer_min_depth 3 and cdr3_length_cutoff 8, and groups with more than two unique CDR3s were retained. A standardized tissue-overlap score was generated by extrapolating Jaccard GLIPH-group overlap across patients to a standard repertoire size of 1000 clones. To look at how diversity was associated with clinical or experimental variables, linear mixed-effect models were used, with tissue treated as a fixed effect and individual treated as a random effect. In its TCRdb copy, this immuneACCESS table keeps in-frame sequences only and misses some clones. Where compared with another copy, unresolved V genes explain less than half of these, and the others have no known cause. The D gene and trimming were derived from the DNA, and the V and J assignments and clone size from that table. Present in this sample are 8,700 or so clones, about half of which were seen just once. Less than 8.5% of the sample is taken by the ten largest.

V ends up 2 bases short and J 6 bases short, with an unmatched junction base count of 1. Measured from the cysteine to the phenylalanine, the CDR3 is 13 residues long. The 36 bases shown cover part of the CDR3, and their frame starts at base 1. The germline V gene (reference sequence) supplies CDR1 KGHPV and CDR2 FQNQEV. On this clone itself: Its antigen target is currently unknown. Mouse gene names and germline sequences are the ones reported for this receptor. The read stops 1 residue short of the end of the CDR3; the missing end is completed from the germline J gene.

The time point label, read with the paper, signifies: mouse harvest day 7 after allogeneic transplant. Each mouse graft consisted of 10^7 T-cell-depleted bone marrow cells plus 10^6 splenic CD5+ T cells and was given by tail vein injection. Mouse GVHD was modeled in a major MHC-mismatch B6 (H2b) into BALB/c (H2d) model, with tissues profiled at day 7 or 14. On day 7 or 14 post-transplant, mouse tissues and retro-orbital blood were harvested with separate sterile tools for each animal, and livers were flushed beforehand. Before genomic DNA was isolated with the DNeasy Blood & Tissue Kit, mouse tissues were minced with razor blades in buffered saline. Study-wide findings and limitations: The patient cohort was small and clinically heterogeneous, and sampling depth was acknowledged as a limitation. The study did not determine which tissue TCRs were alloreactive or antigen-specific, and some clones might have been persisting host cells. In both patients and mice, T cells from blood and spleen picked up only a limited part of the TCR repertoire that was detected in tissues. Within patients, how anatomically similar tissues were was a major factor shaping TCR repertoire composition, regardless of disease or transplant status. Only a few T cell clones appeared in more than one patient, yet motif-based clustering showed tissue-specific repertoire signatures that were shared between patients.

This sequence was found in a female BALB/c mouse given C57BL/6 T cells with graft-versus-host disease after an allogeneic hematopoietic cell transplant. Here the chain combines TRBV26 and TRBJ2-5; 8 junctional bases match TRBD1. Sequenced sample: gut tissue. The encoded CDR3 is CASSLQGADTQYF. CDR3 DNA, as far as it was read: TGTGCCAGCAGTCTGCAGGGGGCGGACACCCAGTAC.